This T cell receptor beta chain was identified during a study of regulatory T cells in long-lasting Graves disease. Specified time point: newly diagnosed GD, antithyroid drugs for less than 3 months. The authors made the TCR library using RNA they extracted from PBMCs. According to the study, TCR beta libraries were built with iRepertoire HTBI primers and CDR3-region Arm-PCR. MiXCR, applied by TCRdb to the multiplex PCR reads, yields one record per CDR3 protein. The sample includes fewer than 550,000 distinct CDR3 sequences, about a sixth of them seen just once. The data were also submitted as part of a second study, on T cells in Graves' hyperthyroidism and ophthalmopathy.

This clonotype was obtained from a young woman with Graves disease. The starting material was peripheral blood mononuclear cells (PBMCs), obtained at new diagnosis, from a patient treated with antithyroid drugs.

DNA of the CDR3: TGCAGTGCTCTTGGACTAGCGGGACACAATGAGCAGTTCTTC. It yields the protein CSALGLAGHNEQFF. V gene TRBV20-1 combines with J gene TRBJ2-1; TRBD2 matches 12 bases. This CDR3 is built from 14 residues. The germline V gene encodes CDR1 DFQATT and CDR2 SNEGSKA (reference sequence). The V segment lost 5 bases and the J segment 5 bases; nucleotides outside the gene matches: 4.